The 14 T cell receptor beta chains in this list originate from one sample, sequenced in a study of early T cells in non-severe SARS-CoV-2 infection. One entry per CDR3 protein results from TCRdb running MiXCR on the 5' RACE reads. The data contain roughly 41,000 distinct CDR3 sequences, 4.5% to 5% of them seen just once; the ten biggest clones take up approximately 4.8%. The sequenced material came from whole blood. The receptors were gathered from an adult who was a healthcare worker with PCR-confirmed SARS-CoV-2 infection or an uninfected control (not recorded which).

In its sample, this clonotype was seen a few times. The chain couples TRBV10-1 to TRBJ2-1, with D unresolved. V was trimmed by 3 bases and J by 1 base, leaving 10 bases between them. CDR3 length: 15 amino acids. Germline CDR1 is WNHNN and CDR2 is SYGVQD (reference sequence). CDR3 in amino acids: CASSEEGISYNEQFF. The CDR3 coding sequence is TGCGCCAGCAGTGAAGAAGGGATATCCTACAATGAGCAGTTCTTC.

The J gene is TRBJ2-5, the V gene TRBV7-2, with TRBD1 identical over 7 bases. V was pared by 1 base and J by 5 bases, with 7 bases of the junction left unmatched. The germline gives CDR1 SGHTA, CDR2 FQGNSA. The CDR3 runs 15 residues. CDR3 nucleotide sequence: TGTGCCAGCAGCTTAGGACAGGGCATTACGGAGACCCAGTACTTC. Residues: CASSLGQGITETQYF.

This clonotype is judged medium-sized. The chain carries TRBV6-1 and TRBJ2-3, with no clear D. V was cut by 0 bases and J by 10 bases, with 11 bases left in between. The V gene's germline CDR1 is MNHNS and CDR2 SASEGT. This CDR3 has 13 amino acids. This CDR3 is CASSEAEVQPQYF. CDR3 in DNA: TGTGCCAGCAGTGAAGCAGAGGTCCAGCCGCAGTATTTT.

This clonotype was counted ten times or more. V gene TRBV10-3 combines with J gene TRBJ1-2, with a tentative D call TRBD1 (5 bases). V was clipped by 3 bases and J by 3 bases, with 11 bases between them. The germline CDR1 and CDR2 sequences are ENHRY and SYGVKD. The CDR3 sequence is 14 residues long. This chain's CDR3 is CAISDREKYYGYTF. In DNA form, the CDR3 reads TGTGCCATCAGTGACAGGGAGAAATACTATGGCTACACCTTC.

This clonotype was found many times. The rearrangement links TRBV29-1 to TRBJ1-1; D call uncertain. The germline V and J ends were trimmed by 7 bases and 1 base, with 10 bases remaining between them. This CDR3 contains 12 residues. CDR1 is SQVTM, CDR2 ANQGSEA, per germline. CDR3 residues: CSGLDANTEAFF. The CDR3 coding sequence is TGCAGCGGGCTGGATGCGAACACTGAAGCTTTCTTT.

The V call is TRBV12-5, the J call TRBJ2-2; D call uncertain. The CDR3 consists of 17 residues. CDR1 is LGHNT and CDR2 is FRNRAP in the germline V gene. The V gene lost 0 bases and the J gene lost 6 bases, with 17 bases spanning the gap. CDR3 protein: CASGLVLAAYAPGELFF. The CDR3 region has the DNA TGTGCTAGTGGTTTGGTACTTGCGGCGTACGCACCCGGGGAGCTGTTTTTT. Full variable domain (missing parts from reference TRBV12-5 and TRBJ2-2): DARVTQTPRHKVTEMGQEVTMRCQPILGHNTVFWYRQTMMQGLELLAYFRNRAPLDDSGMPKDRFSAEMPDATLATLKIQPSEPRDSAVYFCASGLVLAAYAPGELFFGEGSRLTVL.

The table lists this clonotype with many counts. The chain has TRBV5-1 and TRBJ2-3; D is unresolved. CDR3 length: 16 amino acids. Germline V gene sequence: CDR1 SGHRS, CDR2 YFSETQ. V lost 5 bases to trimming and J lost 2 bases, with 18 bases between them. The CDR3 sequence is CASSTQGGENTDTQYF. Here the CDR3 DNA reads TGCGCCAGCAGTACCCAAGGCGGCGAAAACACAGATACGCAGTATTTT.

This clonotype was detected a few times. This chain joins TRBV4-3 and TRBJ1-1; D unresolved. Per the germline V gene, CDR1 is LGHNA and CDR2 is YSLEER. V was cut by 1 base and J by 9 bases, with 12 bases left in between. The CDR3 loop spans 13 amino acids. The CDR3 loop is CASSQGENRQAFF. CDR3 sequence (DNA): TGCGCCAGCAGCCAAGGAGAAAATAGACAAGCTTTCTTT.

This clonotype came up many times. This chain connects TRBV20-1 to TRBJ2-3, with D perhaps TRBD2 (6 bases). This CDR3 comprises 15 residues. Trimming pared 3 bases from V and 1 base from J, leaving 14 bases between. Looked up from germline, CDR1 is DFQATT and CDR2 is SNEGSKA (reference sequence). DNA for the CDR3: TGCAGTGCTAGGGTGGGGCGGGGACGCACAGATACGCAGTATTTT. As protein: CSARVGRGRTDTQYF.

Ten or more counts support this clonotype. CDR3 protein: CASSPGLAGAKYNEQFF. CDR3 nucleotide sequence: TGTGCCAGCAGCCCAGGACTAGCGGGAGCGAAGTACAATGAGCAGTTCTTC. The rearrangement links TRBV14 to TRBJ2-1; TRBD2 matches at 13 bases. CDR3 length equals 17 residues. CDR1 is SGHDN and CDR2 is FVKESK in the germline V gene. J gave up 4 bases and V 4 bases, and 7 bases lay outside the gene matches.

The V gene is TRBV4-1, the J gene TRBJ1-2; no reliable D call. V lost 0 bases and J 7 bases, leaving 15 bases between the germline ends. The V gene's germline CDR1 is MGHRA and CDR2 YSYEKL. This CDR3 has 15 residues. CDR3 protein: CASSQEGAGRSGYTF. CDR3 sequence (DNA): TGCGCCAGCAGCCAAGAAGGAGCAGGTCGTAGTGGCTACACCTTC.

This clonotype came up many times. The chain is built from TRBV20-1 and TRBJ1-1, with D perhaps matching TRBD1 (6 bases). Trimming shortened V by 5 bases and J by 3 bases, and 13 bases separated the two germline ends. The CDR3 contains 13 residues. Per germline, CDR1 DFQATT and CDR2 SNEGSKA (reference sequence). Here the CDR3 DNA reads TGCAGTGCTGAGGGACAAGGGTACACTGAAGCTTTCTTT. Translating gives CSAEGQGYTEAFF.

The sample holds many counts of this clonotype. The chain employs TRBV6-2 or TRBV6-3 and TRBJ2-1, with 10 positions matching TRBD2. The CDR3 runs to 17 residues. The V gene end was trimmed by 2 bases and the J gene end by 5 bases; junction bases not matched to a gene: 9. CDR1 MNHEY and CDR2 SVGEGT come from the germline V gene. In nucleotides, the CDR3 is TGTGCCAGCAGTTACGTGGCTAGCGGGAGTATTAACAATGAGCAGTTCTTC. Amino acid sequence: CASSYVASGSINNEQFF.

A few counts support this clonotype. This CDR3 is CASSSRLAGAYNEQFF. CDR3 DNA: TGTGCCAGCAGTTCACGACTAGCGGGGGCCTACAATGAGCAGTTCTTC. The chain employs TRBV12-3 or TRBV12-4 and TRBJ2-1; 12 bases map to TRBD2. Germline trimming cut 4 bases from V and 2 bases from J; bases unmatched to any gene: 3. This CDR3 is 16 amino acids long.